This TCR beta chain is from a study of graft-versus-host responses after intestinal transplantation. Study-level information: Isolated intestinal, liver-intestinal, or multivisceral transplants were what recipients had. Once they had received anti-thymocyte globulin induction, all recipients took tacrolimus and steroids for two to three years. Study-level findings and limits: Early post-transplant HvG declines were associated with peak circulating GvH clone levels. The marrow of recipients harbored GvH clones, and ileum or blood showed some of them first.

A remark on this clone: Antigen: not known.

The CDR3 runs to 14 residues. V lost 4 bases to trimming and J lost 5 bases; unmatched junction nucleotides: 7. Germline CDR1 and CDR2: SQVTM and ANQGSEA. This table comes from immunoSEQ multiplex PCR, and its TCRdb copy is limited to in-frame clones, with some not included. The data contain 90,000 to 130,000 clones, 90% to 95% of them singletons. This sample comprised unstimulated CD8+ T cells sorted from spleen or lymph node cells, obtained before intestinal transplant. V and J are TRBV29-1 and TRBJ2-7; 11 positions agree with TRBD1. This receptor was taken from a human donor who received an intestinal transplant. DNA for the CDR3: TGCAGCGTTGTGGGGACAGGGGGTAAAAACGAGCAGTACTTC. Translation: CSVVGTGGKNEQYF.